The 7 T cell receptor beta chains below were found in one sample sequenced in a study of somatic reversion in DOCK8 deficiency. From approximately 100 ng genomic DNA, TRB libraries were made by one-step EuroClonality-NGS amplicon PCR. In TCRdb, the multiplex PCR reads were re-called with MiXCR into one record per CDR3 protein. The sample gives fewer than 5,000 distinct CDR3 sequences, about 25% of which show up once; roughly a tenth is in the top ten. The sample was peripheral blood. Source of these receptors: a human donor in good health.

This clonotype showed up just a few times. This chain uses TRBV20-1 with TRBJ1-2; D unclear. The CDR3 is 13 amino acids. V lost 0 bases and J lost 3, with 8 bases in between. CDR1 DFQATT and CDR2 SNEGSKA come from the germline V gene (reference sequence). Here the CDR3 reads CSARDLGDYGYTF. The CDR3 DNA sequence: TGCAGTGCTAGAGATCTGGGTGACTATGGCTACACCTTC.

This clonotype qualifies as medium-sized (0.01 to 0.1%). V is TRBV7-9 and J is TRBJ1-1; 7 positions agree with TRBD1. CDR1 is SEHNR, CDR2 FQNEAQ, per germline (reference sequence). J gave up 6 bases and V 2 bases, and 6 bases lay outside the gene matches. CDR3 length: 14 residues. In DNA form, the CDR3 reads TGTGCCAGCAGCTTACCATCGACAGGGCCTGAAGCTTTCTTT. Encoded protein: CASSLPSTGPEAFF.

This chain uses TRBV4-1 with TRBJ1-5, with unresolved D. V was shortened by 1 base and J by 0 bases, with 22 bases between the two germline ends. This CDR3 comprises 20 residues. Per the germline V gene, CDR1 is MGHRA and CDR2 is YSYEKL. CDR3 DNA sequence: TGCGCCAGCAGCCAAGGGCACCATCCCGATCCCGACTATAGCAATCAGCCCCAGCATTTT. Its translation is CASSQGHHPDPDYSNQPQHF.

Sample share makes this clonotype medium-sized (0.01 to 0.1%). This chain connects TRBV5-4 to TRBJ1-2; D gene ambiguous. Trimming removed 2 bases from V and 8 bases from J, with 19 bases in between. CDR1 SGHNT and CDR2 YYREEE come from the germline V gene (reference sequence). The CDR3 runs to 15 residues. CDR3 loop: CASSLQFGAVAGYTF. CDR3 nucleotides: TGTGCCAGCAGCTTACAATTCGGTGCCGTTGCGGGCTACACCTTC.

The genes are TRBV19 and TRBJ2-1, with 9 bases fitting TRBD2. J lost 1 base, V lost 2 bases, and 3 bases had no gene match. This CDR3 has 16 amino acids. Germline V gives CDR1 LNHDA, CDR2 SQIVND (reference sequence). The CDR3 region is CASSITAGGSYNEQFF. CDR3 sequence (DNA): TGTGCCAGTAGTATAACGGCGGGGGGGTCCTACAATGAGCAGTTCTTC.

The V call is TRBV28, the J call TRBJ1-4; 7 positions match TRBD1. The CDR3 consists of 14 residues. Germline loops: CDR1 MDHEN, CDR2 SYDVKM. V lost 6 bases, J lost 1 base, and 2 bases stayed unmatched. The CDR3 loop reads CASSRQGTNEKLFF. The CDR3, as DNA: TGTGCCAGCAGCCGACAGGGAACTAATGAAAAACTGTTTTTT.

Comments on this clonotype: One base away lies a much larger clone, so this may be a sequencing read error. CDR3 sequence reads: CASNRDSNQPQHF. The CDR3 DNA follows: TGTGCCAGCAACAGAGATAGCAATCAGCCCCAGCATTTT. The chain combines TRBV12-3 or TRBV12-4 with TRBJ1-5; D uncertain. The CDR3 is 13 amino acids. V was clipped by 7 bases and J by 0 bases, with 7 bases between them.